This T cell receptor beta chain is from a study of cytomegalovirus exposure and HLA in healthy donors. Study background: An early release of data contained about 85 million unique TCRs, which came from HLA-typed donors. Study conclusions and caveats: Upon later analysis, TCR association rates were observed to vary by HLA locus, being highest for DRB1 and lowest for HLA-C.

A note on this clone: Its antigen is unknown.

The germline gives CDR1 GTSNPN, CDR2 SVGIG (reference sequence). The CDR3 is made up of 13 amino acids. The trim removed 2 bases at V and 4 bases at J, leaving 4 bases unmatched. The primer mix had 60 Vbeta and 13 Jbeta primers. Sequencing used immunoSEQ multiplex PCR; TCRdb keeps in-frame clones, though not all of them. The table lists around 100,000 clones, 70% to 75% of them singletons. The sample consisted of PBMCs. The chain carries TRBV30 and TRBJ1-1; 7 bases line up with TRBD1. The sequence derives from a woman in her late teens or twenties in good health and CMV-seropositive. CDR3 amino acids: CAWSLGQSTEAFF. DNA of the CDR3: TGTGCCTGGAGTTTGGGACAGTCCACTGAAGCTTTCTTT.